This T cell receptor (beta chain) was found in a study of CD8+ T cells in alopecia areata. The study, taken as a whole, reports: Uncertainty remains about how baseline CD8+ expansion links to response, with one nonresponder. Relative to normal scalp, lesional scalp, especially alopecia totalis/universalis, showed higher clonality.

There are 14 residues in the CDR3. V lost 5 bases and J 7 bases, leaving 20 bases between the germline ends. CDR1 and CDR2 (germline): GTSNPN, SVGIG (reference sequence). This clone occurred once. The antigen remains undetermined. The sequencing template was cDNA reverse transcribed from extracted RNA. The method was immunoSEQ multiplex PCR; TCRdb's version includes in-frame clones alone and lacks a portion of them. Among roughly 190,000 clones listed, roughly 70% were seen once. Treatment of the sample: oral pan-JAK inhibitor, 5-10 mg twice daily. In alopecia areata patients, both lesional scalp punch biopsies and peripheral blood were collected. CD4+ and CD8+ T cells were sorted from PBMCs stained for CD3, CD4 and CD8.

The V and J genes are TRBV30 and TRBJ1-1; possible D gene TRBD1, 6 bases. This material consisted of CD4+ T cells sorted from blood, taken at week 49, from a patient treated with tofacitinib. The origin of this receptor is a human donor with alopecia areata. CDR3 region: CAWSGQPSYFEAFF. The CDR3, as DNA: TGTGCCTGGTCCGGACAGCCTAGTTACTTTGAAGCTTTCTTT.